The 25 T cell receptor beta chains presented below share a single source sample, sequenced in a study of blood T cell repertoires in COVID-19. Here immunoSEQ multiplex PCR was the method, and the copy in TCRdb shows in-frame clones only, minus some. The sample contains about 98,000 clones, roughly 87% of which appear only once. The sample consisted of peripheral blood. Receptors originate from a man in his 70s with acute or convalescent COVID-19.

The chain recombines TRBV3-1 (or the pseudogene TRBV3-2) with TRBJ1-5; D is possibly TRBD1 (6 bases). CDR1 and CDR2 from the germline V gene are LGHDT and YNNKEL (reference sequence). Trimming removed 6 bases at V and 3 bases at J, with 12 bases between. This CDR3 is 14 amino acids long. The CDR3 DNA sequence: TGTGCCAGCAGTCAAACAGGGAACAATCAGCCCCAGCATTTT. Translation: CASSQTGNNQPQHF.

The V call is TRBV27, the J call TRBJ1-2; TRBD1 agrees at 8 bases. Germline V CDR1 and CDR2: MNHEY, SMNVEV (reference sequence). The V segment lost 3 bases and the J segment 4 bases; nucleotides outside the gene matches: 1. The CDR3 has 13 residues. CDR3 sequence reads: CASSFGTGYGYTF. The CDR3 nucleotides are TGTGCCAGCAGTTTTGGGACAGGCTATGGCTACACCTTC.

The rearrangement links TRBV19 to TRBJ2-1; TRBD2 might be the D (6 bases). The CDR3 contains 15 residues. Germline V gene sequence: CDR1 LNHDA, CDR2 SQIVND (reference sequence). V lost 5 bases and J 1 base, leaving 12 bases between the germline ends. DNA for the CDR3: TGTGCCAGTAGTTCAAGACTAGAATCCTACAATGAGCAGTTCTTC. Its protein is CASSSRLESYNEQFF.

The CDR3 loop is CASSLTGARSYEQYV. The DNA for the CDR3 is TGTGCCAGCAGCTTGACTGGGGCGAGGTCCTACGAGCAGTACGTC. The chain has TRBV5-5 and TRBJ2-7, with a tentative D call TRBD1 (5 bases). V was shortened by 1 base and J by 1 base, with 12 bases between the two germline ends. Looked up from germline, CDR1 is SGHKS and CDR2 is YYEKEE (reference sequence). The CDR3 has 15 amino acids.

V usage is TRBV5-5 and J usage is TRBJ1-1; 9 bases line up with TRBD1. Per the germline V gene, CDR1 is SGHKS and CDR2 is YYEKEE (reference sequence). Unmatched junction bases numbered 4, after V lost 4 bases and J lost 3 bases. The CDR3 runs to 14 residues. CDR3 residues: CASSIGQGYTEAFF. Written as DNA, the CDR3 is TGTGCCAGCAGCATCGGACAGGGGTACACTGAAGCTTTCTTT.

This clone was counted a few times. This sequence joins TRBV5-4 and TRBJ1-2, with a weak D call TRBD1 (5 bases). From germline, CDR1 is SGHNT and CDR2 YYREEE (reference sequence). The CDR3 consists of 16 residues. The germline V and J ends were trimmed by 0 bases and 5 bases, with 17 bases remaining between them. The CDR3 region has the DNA TGTGCCAGCAGCTTGGAGGGGCGGATCCCTCGGTATGGCTACACCTTC. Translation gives CASSLEGRIPRYGYTF.

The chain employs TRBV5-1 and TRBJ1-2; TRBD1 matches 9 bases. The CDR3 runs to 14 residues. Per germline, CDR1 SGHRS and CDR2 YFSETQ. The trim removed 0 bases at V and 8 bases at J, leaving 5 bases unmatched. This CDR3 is CASSLDGTGRGYTF. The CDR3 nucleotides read TGCGCCAGCAGCTTGGACGGGACAGGGCGCGGCTACACCTTC.

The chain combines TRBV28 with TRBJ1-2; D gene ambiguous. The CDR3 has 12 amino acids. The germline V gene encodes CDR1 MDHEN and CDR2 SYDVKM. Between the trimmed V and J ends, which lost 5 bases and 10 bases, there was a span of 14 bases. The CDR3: CASSVLLGAYTF. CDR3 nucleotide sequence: TGTGCCAGCAGTGTACTACTCGGCGCCTACACCTTC.

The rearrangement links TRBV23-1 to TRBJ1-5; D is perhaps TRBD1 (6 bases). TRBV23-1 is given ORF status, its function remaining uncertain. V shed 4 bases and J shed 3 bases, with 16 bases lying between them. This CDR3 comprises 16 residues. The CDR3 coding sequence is TGCGCCAGCAGTCCCCCAGGCAGGGGTCTCAATCAGCCCCAGCATTTT. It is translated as CASSPPGRGLNQPQHF.

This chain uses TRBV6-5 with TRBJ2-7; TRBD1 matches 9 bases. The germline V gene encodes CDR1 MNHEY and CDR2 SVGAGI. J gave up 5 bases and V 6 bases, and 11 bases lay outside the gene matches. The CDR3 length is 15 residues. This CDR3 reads CASSDRGRTPNEQYF. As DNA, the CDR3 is TGTGCCAGCAGCGACAGGGGGAGAACCCCTAACGAGCAGTACTTC.

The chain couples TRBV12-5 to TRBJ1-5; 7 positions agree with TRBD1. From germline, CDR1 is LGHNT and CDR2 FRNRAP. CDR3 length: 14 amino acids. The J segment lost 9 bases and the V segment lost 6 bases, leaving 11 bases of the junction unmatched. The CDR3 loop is CASGRDSQERPQHF. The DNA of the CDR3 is TGTGCTAGTGGGAGGGACAGCCAAGAGAGGCCCCAGCATTTT.

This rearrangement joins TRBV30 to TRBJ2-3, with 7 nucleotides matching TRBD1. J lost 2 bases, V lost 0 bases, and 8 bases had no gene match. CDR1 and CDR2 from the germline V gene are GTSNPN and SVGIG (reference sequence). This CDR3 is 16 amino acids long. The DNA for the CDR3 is TGTGCCTGGAGTGTTTCGACAGGGAACTACACAGATACGCAGTATTTT. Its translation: CAWSVSTGNYTDTQYF.

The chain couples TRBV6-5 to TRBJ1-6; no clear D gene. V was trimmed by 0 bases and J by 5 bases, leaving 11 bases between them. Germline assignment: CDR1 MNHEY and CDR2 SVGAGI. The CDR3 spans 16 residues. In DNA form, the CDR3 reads TGTGCCAGCAGTTACTCGGGCAGGTTCAATAATTCACCCCTCCACTTT. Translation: CASSYSGRFNNSPLHF.

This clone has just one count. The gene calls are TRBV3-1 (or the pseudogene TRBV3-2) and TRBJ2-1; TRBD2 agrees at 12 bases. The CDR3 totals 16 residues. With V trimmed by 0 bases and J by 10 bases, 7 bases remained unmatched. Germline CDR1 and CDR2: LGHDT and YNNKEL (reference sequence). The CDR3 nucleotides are TGTGCCAGCAGCCAAGAAATACTAGCGGGGGGATACGAGCAGTTCTTC. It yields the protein CASSQEILAGGYEQFF.

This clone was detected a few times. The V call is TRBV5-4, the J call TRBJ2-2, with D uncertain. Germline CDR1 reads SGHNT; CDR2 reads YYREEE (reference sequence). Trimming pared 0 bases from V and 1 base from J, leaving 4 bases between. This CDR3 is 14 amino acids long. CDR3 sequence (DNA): TGTGCCAGCAGCTTGGGACTGAACACCGGGGAGCTGTTTTTT. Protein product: CASSLGLNTGELFF. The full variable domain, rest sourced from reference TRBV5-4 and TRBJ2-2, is ETGVTQSPTHLIKTRGQQVTLRCSSQSGHNTVSWYQQALGQGPQFIFQYYREEENGRGNFPPRFSGLQFPNYSSELNVNALELDDSALYLCASSLGLNTGELFFGEGSRLTVL.

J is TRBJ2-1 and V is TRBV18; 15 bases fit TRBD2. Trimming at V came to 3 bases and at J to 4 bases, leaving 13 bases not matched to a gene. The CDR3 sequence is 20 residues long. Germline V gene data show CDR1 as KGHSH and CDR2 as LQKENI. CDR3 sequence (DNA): TGTGCCAGCTCACCGGGACTAGCGGGGGGCCTACGGAATCCTTACAATGAGCAGTTCTTC. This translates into CASSPGLAGGLRNPYNEQFF.

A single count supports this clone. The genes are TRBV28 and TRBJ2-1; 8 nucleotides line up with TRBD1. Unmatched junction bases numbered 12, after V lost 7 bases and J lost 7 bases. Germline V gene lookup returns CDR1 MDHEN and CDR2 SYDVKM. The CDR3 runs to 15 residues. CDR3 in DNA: TGTGCCAGCATCGACCCAGGGGGCGCGGGAAATGAGCAGTTCTTC. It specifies CASIDPGGAGNEQFF.

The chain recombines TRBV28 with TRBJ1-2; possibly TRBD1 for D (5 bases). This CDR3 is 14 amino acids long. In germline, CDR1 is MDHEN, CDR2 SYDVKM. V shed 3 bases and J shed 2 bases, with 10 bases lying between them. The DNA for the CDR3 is TGTGCCAGCAGTTTTGGGGCATTAAACTATGGCTACACCTTC. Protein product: CASSFGALNYGYTF.

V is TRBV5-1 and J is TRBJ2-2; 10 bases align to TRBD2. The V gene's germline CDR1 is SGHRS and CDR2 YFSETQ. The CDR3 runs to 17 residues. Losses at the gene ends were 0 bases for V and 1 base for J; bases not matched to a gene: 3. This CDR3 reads CASSLGLAGENTGELFF. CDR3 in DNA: TGCGCCAGCAGCTTGGGGCTAGCGGGGGAGAACACCGGGGAGCTGTTTTTT.

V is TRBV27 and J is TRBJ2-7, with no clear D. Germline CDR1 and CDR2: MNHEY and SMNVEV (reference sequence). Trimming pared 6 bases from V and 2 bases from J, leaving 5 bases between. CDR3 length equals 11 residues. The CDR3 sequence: CASSNTYEQYF. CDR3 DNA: TGTGCCAGCAGCAACACCTACGAGCAGTACTTC.

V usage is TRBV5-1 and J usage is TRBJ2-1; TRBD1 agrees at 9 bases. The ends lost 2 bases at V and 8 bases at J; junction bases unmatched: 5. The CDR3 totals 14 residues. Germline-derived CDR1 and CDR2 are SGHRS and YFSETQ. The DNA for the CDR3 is TGCGCCAGCAGCTTAGGGACAGGGATGTATGAGCAGTTCTTC. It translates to CASSLGTGMYEQFF.

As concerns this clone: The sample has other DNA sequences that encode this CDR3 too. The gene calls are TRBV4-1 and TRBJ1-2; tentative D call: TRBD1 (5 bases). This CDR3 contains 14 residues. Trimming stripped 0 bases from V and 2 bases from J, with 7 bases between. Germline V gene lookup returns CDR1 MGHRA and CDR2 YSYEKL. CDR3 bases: TGCGCCAGCAGCCAAGACGACAGAAACTATGGCTACACCTTC. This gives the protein CASSQDDRNYGYTF.

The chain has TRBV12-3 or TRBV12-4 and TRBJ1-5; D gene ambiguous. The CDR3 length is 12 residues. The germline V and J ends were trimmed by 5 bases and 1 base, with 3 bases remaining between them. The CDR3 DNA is TGTGCCAGCAGTGGCAGCAATCAGCCCCAGCATTTT. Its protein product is CASSGSNQPQHF.

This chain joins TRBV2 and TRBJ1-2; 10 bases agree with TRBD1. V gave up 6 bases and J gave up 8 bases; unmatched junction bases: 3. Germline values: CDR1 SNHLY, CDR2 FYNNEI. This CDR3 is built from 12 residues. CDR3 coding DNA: TGTGCCAGCAGCGGGGACAGGGGAGGCTACACCTTC. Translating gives CASSGDRGGYTF.

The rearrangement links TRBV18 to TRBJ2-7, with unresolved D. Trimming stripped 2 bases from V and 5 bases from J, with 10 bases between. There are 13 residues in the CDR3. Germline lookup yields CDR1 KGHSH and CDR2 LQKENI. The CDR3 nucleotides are TGTGCCAGCTCACCATCCAGCGCCCACGAGCAGTACTTC. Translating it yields CASSPSSAHEQYF. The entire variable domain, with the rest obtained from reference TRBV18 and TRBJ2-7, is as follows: NAGVMQNPRHLVRRRGQEARLRCSPMKGHSHVYWYRQLPEEGLKFMVYLQKENIIDESGMPKERFSAEFPKEGPSILRIQQVVRGDSAAYFCASSPSSAHEQYFGPGTRLTVT.